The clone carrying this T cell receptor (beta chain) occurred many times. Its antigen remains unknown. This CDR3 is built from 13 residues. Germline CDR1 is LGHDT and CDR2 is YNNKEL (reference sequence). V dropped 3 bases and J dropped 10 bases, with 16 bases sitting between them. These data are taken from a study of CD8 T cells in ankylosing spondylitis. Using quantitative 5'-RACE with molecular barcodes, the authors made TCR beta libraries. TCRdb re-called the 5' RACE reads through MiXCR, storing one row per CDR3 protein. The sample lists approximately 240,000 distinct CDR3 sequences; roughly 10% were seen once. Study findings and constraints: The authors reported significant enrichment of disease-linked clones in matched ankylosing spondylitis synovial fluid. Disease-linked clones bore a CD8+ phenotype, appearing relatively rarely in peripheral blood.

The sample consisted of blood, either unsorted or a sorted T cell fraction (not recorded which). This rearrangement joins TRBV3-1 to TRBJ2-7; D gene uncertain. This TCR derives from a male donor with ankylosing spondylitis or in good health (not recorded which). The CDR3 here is CASSHPIEDGQYF. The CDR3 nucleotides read TGTGCCAGCAGCCACCCAATAGAAGACGGCCAGTACTTC.